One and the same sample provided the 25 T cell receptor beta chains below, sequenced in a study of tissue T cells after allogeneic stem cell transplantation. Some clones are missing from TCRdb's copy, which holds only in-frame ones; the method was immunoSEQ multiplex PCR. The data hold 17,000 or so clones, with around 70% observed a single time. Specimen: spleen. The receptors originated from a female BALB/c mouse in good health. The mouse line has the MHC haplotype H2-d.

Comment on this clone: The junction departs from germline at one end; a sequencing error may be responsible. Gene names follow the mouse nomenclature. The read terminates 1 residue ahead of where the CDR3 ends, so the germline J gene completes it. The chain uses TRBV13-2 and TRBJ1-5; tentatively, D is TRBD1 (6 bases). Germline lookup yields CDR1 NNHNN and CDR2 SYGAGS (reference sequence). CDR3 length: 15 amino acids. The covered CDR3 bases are TGTGCCAGCAGTGATCCCAGGGGTAACAACCAGGCTCCGCTT. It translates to CASSDPRGNNQAPL. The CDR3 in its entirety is CASSDPRGNNQAPLF.

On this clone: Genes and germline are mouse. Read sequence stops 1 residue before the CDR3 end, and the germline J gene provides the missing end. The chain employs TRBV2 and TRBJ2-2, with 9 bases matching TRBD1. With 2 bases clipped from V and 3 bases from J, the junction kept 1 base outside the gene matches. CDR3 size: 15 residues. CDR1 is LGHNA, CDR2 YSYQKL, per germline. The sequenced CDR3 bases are TGTGCCAGCAGCCAAACAGGGGGCCACACCGGGCAGCTCTAC. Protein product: CASSQTGGHTGQLY. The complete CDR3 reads CASSQTGGHTGQLYF.

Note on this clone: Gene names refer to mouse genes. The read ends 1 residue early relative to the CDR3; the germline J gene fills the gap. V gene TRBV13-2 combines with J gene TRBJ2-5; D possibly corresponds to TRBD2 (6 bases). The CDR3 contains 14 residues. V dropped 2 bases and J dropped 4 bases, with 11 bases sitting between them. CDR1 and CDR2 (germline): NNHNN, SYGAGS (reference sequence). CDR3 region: CASGDWGGEDTQYF. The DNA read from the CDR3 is TGTGCCAGCGGTGACTGGGGAGGGGAAGACACCCAGTAC.

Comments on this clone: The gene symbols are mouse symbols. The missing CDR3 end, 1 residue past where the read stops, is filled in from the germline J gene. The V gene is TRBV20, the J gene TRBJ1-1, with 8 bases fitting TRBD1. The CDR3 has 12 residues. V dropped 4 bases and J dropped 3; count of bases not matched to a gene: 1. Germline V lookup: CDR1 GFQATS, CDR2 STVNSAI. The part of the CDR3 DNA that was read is TGTGGTGCTAACAGGGGGGACACAGAAGTCTTC. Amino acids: CGANRGDTEVF. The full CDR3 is CGANRGDTEVFF.

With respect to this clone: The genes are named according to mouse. This CDR3 reads CAWSLGGNQNTLYF. The sequenced CDR3 bases are TGTGCCTGGAGTCTAGGGGGGAATCAAAACACCTTGTAC. The chain is built from TRBV31 and TRBJ2-4; D might be TRBD1 or TRBD2, each matching 6 bases. The CDR3 goes on 1 residue after the read ends, and that part is filled in from the germline J gene. CDR1 and CDR2 (germline): GKSSPN, SITVG. Between the trimmed V and J ends, which lost 0 bases and 2 bases, there was a span of 9 bases. The CDR3 is 14 residues long. The entire variable domain, with the rest obtained from reference TRBV31 and TRBJ2-4, is as follows: AQTIHQWPVAEIKAVGSPLSLGCTIKGKSSPNLYWYWQATGGTLQQLFYSITVGQVESVVQLNLSASRPKDDQFILSTEKLLLSHSGFYLCAWSLGGNQNTLYFGAGTRLSVL.

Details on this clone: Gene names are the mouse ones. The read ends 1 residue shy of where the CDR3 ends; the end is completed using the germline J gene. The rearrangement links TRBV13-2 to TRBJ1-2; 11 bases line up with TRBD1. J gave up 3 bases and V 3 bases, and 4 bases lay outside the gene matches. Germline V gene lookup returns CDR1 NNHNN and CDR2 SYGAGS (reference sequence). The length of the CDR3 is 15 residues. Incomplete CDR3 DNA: TGTGCCAGCGGTGCCGGACAGGGGGCTTACTCCGACTACACC. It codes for CASGAGQGAYSDYT. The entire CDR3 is CASGAGQGAYSDYTF.

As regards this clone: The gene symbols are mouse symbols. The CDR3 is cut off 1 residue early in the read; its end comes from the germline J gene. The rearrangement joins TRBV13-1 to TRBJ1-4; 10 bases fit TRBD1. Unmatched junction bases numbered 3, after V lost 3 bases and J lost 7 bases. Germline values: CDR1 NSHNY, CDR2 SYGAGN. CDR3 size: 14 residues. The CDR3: CASSGGTGAERLFF. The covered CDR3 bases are TGTGCCAGCAGTGGCGGGACAGGGGCCGAAAGATTATTT.

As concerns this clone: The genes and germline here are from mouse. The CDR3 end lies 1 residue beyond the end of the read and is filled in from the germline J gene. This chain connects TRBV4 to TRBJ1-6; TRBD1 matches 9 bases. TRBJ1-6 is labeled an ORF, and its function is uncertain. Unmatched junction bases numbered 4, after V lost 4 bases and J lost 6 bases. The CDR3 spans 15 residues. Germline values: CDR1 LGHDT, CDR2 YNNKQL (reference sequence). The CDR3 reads CASSSQGALNSPLYF. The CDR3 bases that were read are TGTGCCAGCAGCTCACAGGGGGCGCTTAATTCGCCCCTCTAC.

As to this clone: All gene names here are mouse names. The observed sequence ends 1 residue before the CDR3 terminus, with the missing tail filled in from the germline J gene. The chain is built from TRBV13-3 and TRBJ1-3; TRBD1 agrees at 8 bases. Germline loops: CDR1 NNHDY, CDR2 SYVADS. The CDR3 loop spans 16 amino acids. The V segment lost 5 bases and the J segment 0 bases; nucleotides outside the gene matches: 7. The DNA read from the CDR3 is TGTGCCAGCAGGGACAGGGCCTCTAATTCTGGAAATACGCTCTAT. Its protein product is CASRDRASNSGNTLY. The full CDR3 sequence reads CASRDRASNSGNTLYF.

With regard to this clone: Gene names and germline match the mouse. The CDR3 protein is CASGDARGGRLDTQYF. The DNA read from the CDR3 is TGTGCCAGCGGTGATGCAAGGGGGGGGCGCTTGGACACCCAGTAC. The chain is built from TRBV13-2 and TRBJ2-5, with 8 positions matching TRBD2. The read gets to within 1 residue of the CDR3 end, and the germline J gene fills in the rest. Germline CDR1 and CDR2: NNHNN and SYGAGS (reference sequence). V lost 0 bases and J lost 6; bases outside the gene matches: 9. This CDR3 region has 16 residues.

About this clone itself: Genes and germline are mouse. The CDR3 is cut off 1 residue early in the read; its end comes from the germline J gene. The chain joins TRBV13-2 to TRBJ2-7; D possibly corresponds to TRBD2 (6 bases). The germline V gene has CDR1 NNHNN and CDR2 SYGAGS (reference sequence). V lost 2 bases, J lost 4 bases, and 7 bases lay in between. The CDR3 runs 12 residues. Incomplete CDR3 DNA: TGTGCCAGCGGTGAATGGGGGTATGAACAGTAC. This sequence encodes CASGEWGYEQY. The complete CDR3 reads CASGEWGYEQYF.

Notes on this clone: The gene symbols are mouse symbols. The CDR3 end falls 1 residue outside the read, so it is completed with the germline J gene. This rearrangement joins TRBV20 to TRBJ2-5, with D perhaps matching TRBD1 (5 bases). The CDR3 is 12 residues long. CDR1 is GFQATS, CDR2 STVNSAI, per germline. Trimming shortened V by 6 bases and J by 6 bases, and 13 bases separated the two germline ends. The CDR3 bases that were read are TGTGGTGCCCAGACAGATAAGGACACCCAGTAC. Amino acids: CGAQTDKDTQY. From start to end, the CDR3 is CGAQTDKDTQYF.

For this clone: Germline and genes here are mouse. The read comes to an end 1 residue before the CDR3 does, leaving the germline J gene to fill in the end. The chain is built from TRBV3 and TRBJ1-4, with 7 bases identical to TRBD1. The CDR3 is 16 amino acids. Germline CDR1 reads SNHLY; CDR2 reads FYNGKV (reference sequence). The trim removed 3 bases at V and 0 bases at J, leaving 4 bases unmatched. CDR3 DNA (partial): TGTGCCAGCAGCTTTTCGCAGGGGGTTTCCAACGAAAGATTATTT. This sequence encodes CASSFSQGVSNERLF. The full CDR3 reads CASSFSQGVSNERLFF.

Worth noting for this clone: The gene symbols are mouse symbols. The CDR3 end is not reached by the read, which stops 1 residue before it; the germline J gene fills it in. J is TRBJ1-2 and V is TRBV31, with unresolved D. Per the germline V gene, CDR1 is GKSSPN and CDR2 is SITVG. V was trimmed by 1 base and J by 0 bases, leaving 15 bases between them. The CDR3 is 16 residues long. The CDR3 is CAWSPPGTFANSDYTF. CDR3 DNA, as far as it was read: TGTGCCTGGAGTCCCCCGGGAACCTTCGCAAACTCCGACTACACC.

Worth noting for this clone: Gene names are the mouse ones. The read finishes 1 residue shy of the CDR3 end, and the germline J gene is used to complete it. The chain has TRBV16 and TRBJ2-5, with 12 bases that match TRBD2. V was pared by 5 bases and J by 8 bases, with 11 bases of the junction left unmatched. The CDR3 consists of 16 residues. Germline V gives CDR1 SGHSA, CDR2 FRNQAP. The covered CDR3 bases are TGTGCAAGCAGCATCTTCCGGGACTGGGGGGAGGGCACCCAGTAC. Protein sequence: CASSIFRDWGEGTQY. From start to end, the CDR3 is CASSIFRDWGEGTQYF.

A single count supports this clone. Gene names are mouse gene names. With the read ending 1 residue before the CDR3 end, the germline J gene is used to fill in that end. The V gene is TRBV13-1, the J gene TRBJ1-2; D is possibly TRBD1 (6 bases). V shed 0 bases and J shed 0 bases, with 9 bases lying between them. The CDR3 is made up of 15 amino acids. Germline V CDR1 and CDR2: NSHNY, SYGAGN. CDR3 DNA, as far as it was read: TGTGCCAGCAGTGATGGGGGGGGCGCAAACTCCGACTACACC. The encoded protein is CASSDGGGANSDYT. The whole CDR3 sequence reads CASSDGGGANSDYTF.

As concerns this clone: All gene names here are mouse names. CDR3 DNA (partial): TGTGGTGCTAGGGTTCCAGGGACAGAAACGCTGTAT. It encodes CGARVPGTETLY. The entire CDR3 protein is CGARVPGTETLYF. This chain links TRBV20 with TRBJ2-3; a possible D gene is TRBD1 (5 bases). The read ends 1 residue early relative to the CDR3; the germline J gene fills the gap. This CDR3 contains 13 residues. The V and J ends lost 1 base and 4 bases respectively, with 9 bases between them. Germline V lookup: CDR1 GFQATS, CDR2 STVNSAI.

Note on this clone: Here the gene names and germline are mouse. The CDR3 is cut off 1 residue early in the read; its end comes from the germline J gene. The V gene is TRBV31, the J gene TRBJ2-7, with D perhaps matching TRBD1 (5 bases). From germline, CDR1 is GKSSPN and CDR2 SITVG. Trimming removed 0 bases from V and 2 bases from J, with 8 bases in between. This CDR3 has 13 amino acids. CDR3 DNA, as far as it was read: TGTGCCTGGAGTCTACAGGACACCTATGAACAGTAC. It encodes CAWSLQDTYEQY. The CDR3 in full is CAWSLQDTYEQYF.

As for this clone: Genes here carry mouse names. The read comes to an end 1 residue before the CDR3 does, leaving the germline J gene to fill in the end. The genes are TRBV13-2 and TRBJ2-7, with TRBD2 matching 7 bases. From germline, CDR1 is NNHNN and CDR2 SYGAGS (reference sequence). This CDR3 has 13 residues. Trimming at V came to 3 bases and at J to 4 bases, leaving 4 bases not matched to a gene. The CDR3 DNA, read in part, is TGTGCCAGCGGTGCGGGGACTGAGTATGAACAGTAC. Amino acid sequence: CASGAGTEYEQY. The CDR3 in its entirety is CASGAGTEYEQYF.

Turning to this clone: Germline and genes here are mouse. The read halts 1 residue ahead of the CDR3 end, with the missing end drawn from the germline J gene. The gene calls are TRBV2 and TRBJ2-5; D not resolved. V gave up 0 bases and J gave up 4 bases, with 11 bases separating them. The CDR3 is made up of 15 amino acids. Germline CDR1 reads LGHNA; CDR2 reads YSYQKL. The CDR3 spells CASSQDRAVEDTQYF. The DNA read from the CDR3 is TGTGCCAGCAGCCAAGATCGAGCTGTTGAAGACACCCAGTAC.

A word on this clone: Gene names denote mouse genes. The CDR3 region is CASGGGSGNTLYF. The CDR3 bases that were read are TGTGCCAGCGGTGGGGGATCTGGAAATACGCTCTAT. The V and J genes are TRBV13-2 and TRBJ1-3; unclear D gene. The read ends 1 residue shy of where the CDR3 ends; the end is completed using the germline J gene. The CDR3 is made up of 13 amino acids. V lost 3 bases and J lost 1, with 5 bases in between. CDR1 is NNHNN and CDR2 is SYGAGS in the germline V gene (reference sequence).

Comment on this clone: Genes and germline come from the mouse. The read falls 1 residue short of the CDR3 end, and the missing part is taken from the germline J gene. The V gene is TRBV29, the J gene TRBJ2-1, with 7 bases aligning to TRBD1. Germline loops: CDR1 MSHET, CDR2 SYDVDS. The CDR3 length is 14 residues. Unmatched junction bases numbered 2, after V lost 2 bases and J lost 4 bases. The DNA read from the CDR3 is TGTGCTAGCAGTTTAGCGGGACAGTATGCTGAGCAGTTC. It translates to CASSLAGQYAEQF. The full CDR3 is CASSLAGQYAEQFF.

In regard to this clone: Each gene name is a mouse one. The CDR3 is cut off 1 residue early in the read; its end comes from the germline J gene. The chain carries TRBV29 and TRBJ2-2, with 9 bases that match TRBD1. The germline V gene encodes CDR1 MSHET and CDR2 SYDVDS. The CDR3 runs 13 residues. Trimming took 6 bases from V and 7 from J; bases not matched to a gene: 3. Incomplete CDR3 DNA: TGTGCTAGCAGCCCGACAGGGGGCGGGCAGCTCTAC. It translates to CASSPTGGGQLY. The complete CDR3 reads CASSPTGGGQLYF. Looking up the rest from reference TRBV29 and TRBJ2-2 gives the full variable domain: DMKVTQMPRYLIKRMGENVLLECGQDMSHETMYWYRQDPGLGLQLIYISYDVDSNSEGDIPKGYRVSRKKREHFSLILDSAKTNQTSVYFCASSPTGGGQLYFGEGSKLTVL.

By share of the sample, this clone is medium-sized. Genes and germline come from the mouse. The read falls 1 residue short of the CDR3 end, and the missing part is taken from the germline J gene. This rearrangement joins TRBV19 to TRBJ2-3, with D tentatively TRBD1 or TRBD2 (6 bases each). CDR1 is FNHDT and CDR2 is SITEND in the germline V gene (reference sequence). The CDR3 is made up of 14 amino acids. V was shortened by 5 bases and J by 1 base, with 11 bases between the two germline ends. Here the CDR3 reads CASRPGAGAETLYF. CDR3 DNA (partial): TGTGCCAGCAGACCGGGGGCGGGTGCAGAAACGCTGTAT.

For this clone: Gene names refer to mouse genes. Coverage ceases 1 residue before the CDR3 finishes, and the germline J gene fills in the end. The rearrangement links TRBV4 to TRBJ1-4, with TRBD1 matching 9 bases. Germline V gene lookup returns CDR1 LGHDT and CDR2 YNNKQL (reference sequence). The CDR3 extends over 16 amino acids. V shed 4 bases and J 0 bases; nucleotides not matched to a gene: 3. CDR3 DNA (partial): TGTGCCAGCAGCTTTTACAGGGGGCTTTCCAACGAAAGATTATTT. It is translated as CASSFYRGLSNERLF. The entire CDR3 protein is CASSFYRGLSNERLFF.